The rows below give T cell receptor beta chains drawn from one sample of a study of identifying expanded T cells in peripheral blood. Repertoires were generated with immunoSEQ multiplex PCR, while TCRdb's copy carries only in-frame clones and drops some. Of fewer than 65,000 clones in the sample, around 87% were seen once. The sample taken for sequencing was blood. The receptors come from a person between 18 and 70 years old in good health. CDR3s leave out the opening cysteine and the closing phenylalanine or tryptophan. The size field is filled for only some rows; it gives once, few, many or a size class.

j_call | v_call | cdr3_length | clone_size | cdr3_aa
TRBJ2-7 | TRBV28 | 13 | NA | ASSFPPDALYEQY
TRBJ2-3 | TRBV15 | 13 | NA | ATSRDLGGTDTQY
TRBJ2-2 | TRBV27 | 10 | NA | ASLGGSGELF
TRBJ2-7 | TRBV5-6 | 14 | NA | ASSRTRGLAEYEQY
TRBJ2-1 | TRBV11-2 | 13 | NA | ASSRSGSIGGEQF
TRBJ2-1 | TRBV4-2 | 13 | NA | ASSPGGGGHNEQF
TRBJ2-2 | TRBV28 | 12 | NA | ASRPTGAPGELF
TRBJ1-2 | TRBV7-9 | 14 | NA | ARLIPGGATHYGYT
TRBJ2-3 | TRBV7-9 | 13 | NA | ASSLSSGPTDTQY
TRBJ2-1 | TRBV6-6 | 10 | NA | ASLSSYNEQF
TRBJ2-2 | TRBV6-5 | 12 | NA | ASRWTGNTGELF
TRBJ1-1 | TRBV10-3 | 12 | NA | AISGDRGTLEAF
TRBJ1-1 | TRBV15 | 11 | NA | ATLGGMNTEAF
TRBJ2-7 | TRBV19 | 11 | NA | ASSIDTGSGQY
TRBJ1-6 | TRBV28 | 9 | NA | ASSPGYDLH
TRBJ2-7 | TRBV27 | 12 | NA | ASSLTGRSSEQY
TRBJ2-1 | TRBV6-5 | 11 | NA | ASSPPGGNEQF
TRBJ2-3 | TRBV30 | 11 | NA | AWEKTSTDTQY
TRBJ2-2 | TRBV5-4 | 13 | once | ASSPGGTYPGELF
TRBJ2-3 | TRBV11-3 | 12 | few | ASSLGQSADTQY
TRBJ2-1 | TRBV10-3 | 14 | NA | AISEGTSGFGGEQF
TRBJ2-5 | TRBV29-1 | 13 | NA | SVGATSGSRQTQY
TRBJ1-2 | TRBV4-1 | 13 | NA | ASSQGQFSFYGYT
TRBJ2-3 | TRBV7-3 | 12 | NA | ASSLNGGLDTQY
TRBJ2-2 | TRBV27 | 11 | many | ASSLYGRGELF
TRBJ1-1 | TRBV5-1 | 15 | NA | ASSLGRTGPINTEAF
TRBJ1-6 | TRBV19 | 12 | few | ASTVGGLNSPLH
TRBJ2-3 | TRBV6-4 | 14 | once | ASSASRDRDTDTQY
TRBJ2-1 | TRBV11-3 | 13 | NA | ASSSLAGGNNEQF
TRBJ2-6 | TRBV27 | 11 | NA | ASSISGANVLT
TRBJ2-7 | TRBV6-4 | 13 | NA | ASSEGTGGSYEQY
TRBJ2-3 | TRBV6-1 | 13 | NA | ASRTSGRDTDTQY
TRBJ1-4 | TRBV7-2 | 13 | NA | ASSAYRTNNEKLF
TRBJ2-5 | TRBV5-1 | 10 | NA | ASSLRQETRY
TRBJ2-1 | TRBV10-3 | 11 | NA | AISDLIYNEQF
TRBJ2-5 | TRBV7-9 | 14 | NA | ASSFYRGPDPETQY
TRBJ2-2 | TRBV25-1 | 12 | NA | ASSAIANTGELF
TRBJ2-7 | TRBV27 | 11 | NA | ASSERRAYEQY
TRBJ2-1 | TRBV6-1 | 11 | NA | ASRSRGVYEQF
TRBJ2-1 | TRBV18 | 15 | NA | ASSPPIAGGSYNEQF
TRBJ2-2 | TRBV6-4 | 12 | once | ASSDSATTGELF
TRBJ2-5 | TRBV28 | 14 | once | ASSAYGRGNQETQY